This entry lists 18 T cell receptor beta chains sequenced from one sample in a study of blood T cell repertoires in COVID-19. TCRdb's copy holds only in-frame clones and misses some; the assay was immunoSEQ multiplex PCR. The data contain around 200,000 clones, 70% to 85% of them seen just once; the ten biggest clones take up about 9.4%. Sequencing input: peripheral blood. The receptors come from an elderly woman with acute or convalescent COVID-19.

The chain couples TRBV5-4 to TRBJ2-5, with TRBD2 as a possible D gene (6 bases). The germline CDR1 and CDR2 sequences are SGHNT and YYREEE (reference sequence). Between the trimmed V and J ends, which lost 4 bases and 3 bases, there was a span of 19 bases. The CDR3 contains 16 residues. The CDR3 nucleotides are TGTGCCAGCAGCCCCCGTCGCCAGGGCGGGGAAGAGACCCAGTACTTC. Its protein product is CASSPRRQGGEETQYF.

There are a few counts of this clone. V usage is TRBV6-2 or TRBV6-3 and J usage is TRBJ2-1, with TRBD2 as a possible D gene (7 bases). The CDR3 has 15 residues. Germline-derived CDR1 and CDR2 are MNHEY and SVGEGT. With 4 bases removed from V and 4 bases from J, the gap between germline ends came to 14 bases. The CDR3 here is CASSWPAGAYNEQFF. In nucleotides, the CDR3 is TGTGCCAGCAGTTGGCCGGCGGGGGCGTACAATGAGCAGTTCTTC.

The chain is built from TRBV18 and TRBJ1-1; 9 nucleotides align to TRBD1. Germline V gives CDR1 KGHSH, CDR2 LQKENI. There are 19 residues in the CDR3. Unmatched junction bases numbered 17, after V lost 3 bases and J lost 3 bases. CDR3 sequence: CASSPNPSLRQGGDTEAFF. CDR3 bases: TGTGCCAGCTCACCTAACCCCTCTCTAAGACAGGGGGGTGACACTGAAGCTTTCTTT.

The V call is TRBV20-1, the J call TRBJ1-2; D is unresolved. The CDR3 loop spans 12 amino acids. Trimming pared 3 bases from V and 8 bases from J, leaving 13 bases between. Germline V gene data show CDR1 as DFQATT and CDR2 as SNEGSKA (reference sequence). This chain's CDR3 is CSASFGVEGYTF. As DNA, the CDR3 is TGCAGTGCTAGTTTCGGGGTGGAAGGCTACACCTTC.

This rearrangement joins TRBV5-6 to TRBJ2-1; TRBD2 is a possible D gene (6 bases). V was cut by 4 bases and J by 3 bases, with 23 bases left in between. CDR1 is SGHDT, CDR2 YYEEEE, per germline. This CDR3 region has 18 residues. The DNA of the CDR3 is TGTGCCAGCAGCCCTCGGCCCCATAAGTGGGAGGTCTACAATGAGCAGTTCTTC. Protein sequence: CASSPRPHKWEVYNEQFF. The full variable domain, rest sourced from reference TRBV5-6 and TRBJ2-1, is DAGVTQSPTHLIKTRGQQVTLRCSPKSGHDTVSWYQQALGQGPQFIFQYYEEEERQRGNFPDRFSGHQFPNYSSELNVNALLLGDSALYLCASSPRPHKWEVYNEQFFGPGTRLTVL.

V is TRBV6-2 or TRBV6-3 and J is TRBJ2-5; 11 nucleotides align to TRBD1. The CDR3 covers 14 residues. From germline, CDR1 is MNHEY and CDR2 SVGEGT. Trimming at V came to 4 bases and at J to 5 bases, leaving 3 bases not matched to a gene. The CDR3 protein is CASSWGQGVETQYF. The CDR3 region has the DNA TGTGCCAGCAGTTGGGGACAGGGGGTCGAGACCCAGTACTTC.

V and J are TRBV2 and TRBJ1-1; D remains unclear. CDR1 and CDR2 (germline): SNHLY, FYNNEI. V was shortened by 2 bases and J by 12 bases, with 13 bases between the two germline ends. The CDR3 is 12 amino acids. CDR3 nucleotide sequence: TGTGCCAGCAGTGAATATCGGGGAAGAACTTTCTTT. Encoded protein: CASSEYRGRTFF.

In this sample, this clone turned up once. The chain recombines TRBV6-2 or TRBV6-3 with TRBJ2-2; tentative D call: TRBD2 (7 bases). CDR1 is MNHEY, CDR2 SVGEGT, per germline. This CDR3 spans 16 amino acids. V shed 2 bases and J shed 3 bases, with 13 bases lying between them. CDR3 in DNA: TGTGCCAGCAGTTACGGGGCGGGGGCGGACACCGGGGAGCTGTTTTTT. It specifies CASSYGAGADTGELFF.

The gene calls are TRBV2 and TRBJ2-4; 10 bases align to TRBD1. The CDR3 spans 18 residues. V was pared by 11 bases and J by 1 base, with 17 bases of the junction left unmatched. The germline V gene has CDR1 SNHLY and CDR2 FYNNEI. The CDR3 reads CAASRGTGVSNAKNIQYF. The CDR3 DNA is TGTGCCGCGAGCCGGGGGACAGGGGTTTCCAACGCCAAAAACATTCAGTACTTC. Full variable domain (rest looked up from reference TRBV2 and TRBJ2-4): EPEVTQTPSHQVTQMGQEVILRCVPISNHLYFYWYRQILGQKVEFLVSFYNNEISEKSEIFDDQFSVERPDGSNFTLKIRSTKLEDSAMYFCAASRGTGVSNAKNIQYFGAGTRLSVL.

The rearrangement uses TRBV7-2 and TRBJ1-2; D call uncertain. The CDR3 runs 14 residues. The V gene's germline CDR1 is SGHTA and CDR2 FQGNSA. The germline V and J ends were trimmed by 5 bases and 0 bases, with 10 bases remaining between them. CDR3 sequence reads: CASSLQPANYGYTF. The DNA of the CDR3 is TGTGCCAGCAGCCTACAGCCCGCTAACTATGGCTACACCTTC.

CDR3 protein: CATSDPPGQANTGELFF. The CDR3 nucleotides are TGTGCCACCAGTGATCCTCCGGGACAAGCGAACACCGGGGAGCTGTTTTTT. This chain uses TRBV24-1 with TRBJ2-2, with D perhaps TRBD1 (6 bases). The V end was cut by 3 bases, the J end by 0 bases, with 13 bases between. The CDR3 is 17 residues long. CDR1 is KGHDR, CDR2 SFDVKD, per germline.

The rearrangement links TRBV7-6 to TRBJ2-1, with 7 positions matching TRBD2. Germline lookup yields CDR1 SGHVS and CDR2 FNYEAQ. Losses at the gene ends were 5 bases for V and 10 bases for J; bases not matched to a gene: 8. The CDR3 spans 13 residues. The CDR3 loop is CASSPRTSGEQFF. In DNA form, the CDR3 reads TGTGCCAGCAGCCCGAGGACTAGTGGGGAGCAGTTCTTC.

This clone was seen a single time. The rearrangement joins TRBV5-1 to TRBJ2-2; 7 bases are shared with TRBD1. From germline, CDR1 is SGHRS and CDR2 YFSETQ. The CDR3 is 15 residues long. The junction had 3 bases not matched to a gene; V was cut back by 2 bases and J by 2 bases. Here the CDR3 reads CASSFDRANTGELFF. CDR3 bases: TGCGCCAGCAGCTTTGACAGGGCTAACACCGGGGAGCTGTTTTTT.

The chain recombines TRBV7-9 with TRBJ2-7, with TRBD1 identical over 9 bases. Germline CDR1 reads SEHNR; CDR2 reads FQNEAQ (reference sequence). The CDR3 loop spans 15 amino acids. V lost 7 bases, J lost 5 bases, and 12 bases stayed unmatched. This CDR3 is CASTRDRDRDNEQYF. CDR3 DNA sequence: TGTGCCAGCACCCGAGACCGGGACAGGGACAACGAGCAGTACTTC.

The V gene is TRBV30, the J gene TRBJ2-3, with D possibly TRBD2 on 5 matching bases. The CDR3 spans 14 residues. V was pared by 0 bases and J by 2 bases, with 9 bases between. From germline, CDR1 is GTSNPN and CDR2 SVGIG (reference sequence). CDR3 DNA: TGTGCCTGGAGTGTACTAGGCTTCACAGATACGCAGTATTTT. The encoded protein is CAWSVLGFTDTQYF.

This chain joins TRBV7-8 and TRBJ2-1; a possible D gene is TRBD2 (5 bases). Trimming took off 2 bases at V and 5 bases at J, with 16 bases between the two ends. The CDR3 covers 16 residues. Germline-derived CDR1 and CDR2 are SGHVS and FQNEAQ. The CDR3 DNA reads TGTGCCAGCAGCTTAACTGGCTTAGCGAGGGACAATGAGCAGTTCTTC. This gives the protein CASSLTGLARDNEQFF. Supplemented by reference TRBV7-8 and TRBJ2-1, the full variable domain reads GAGVSQSPRYKVAKRGQDVALRCDPISGHVSLFWYQQALGQGPEFLTYFQNEAQLDKSGLPSDRFFAERPEGSVSTLKIQRTQQEDSAVYLCASSLTGLARDNEQFFGPGTRLTVL.

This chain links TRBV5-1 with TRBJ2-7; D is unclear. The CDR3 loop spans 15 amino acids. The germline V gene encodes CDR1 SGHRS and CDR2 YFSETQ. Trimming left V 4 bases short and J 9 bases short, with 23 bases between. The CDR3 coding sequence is TGCGCCAGCAGCGCCTTTCATCGGCCGCGGCACGGGCAGTACTTC. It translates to CASSAFHRPRHGQYF.

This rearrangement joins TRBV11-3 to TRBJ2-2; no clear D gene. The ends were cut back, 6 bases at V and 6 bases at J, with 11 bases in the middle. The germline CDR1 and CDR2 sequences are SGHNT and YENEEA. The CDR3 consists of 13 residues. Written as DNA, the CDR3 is TGTGCCAGCAGTCGTAGTCGGGCCGGGGAGCTGTTTTTT. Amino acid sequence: CASSRSRAGELFF. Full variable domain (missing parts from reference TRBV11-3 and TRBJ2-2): EAGVVQSPRYKIIEKKQPVAFWCNPISGHNTLYWYLQNLGQGPELLIRYENEEAVDDSQLPKDRFSAERLKGVDSTLKIQPAELGDSAVYLCASSRSRAGELFFGEGSRLTVL.